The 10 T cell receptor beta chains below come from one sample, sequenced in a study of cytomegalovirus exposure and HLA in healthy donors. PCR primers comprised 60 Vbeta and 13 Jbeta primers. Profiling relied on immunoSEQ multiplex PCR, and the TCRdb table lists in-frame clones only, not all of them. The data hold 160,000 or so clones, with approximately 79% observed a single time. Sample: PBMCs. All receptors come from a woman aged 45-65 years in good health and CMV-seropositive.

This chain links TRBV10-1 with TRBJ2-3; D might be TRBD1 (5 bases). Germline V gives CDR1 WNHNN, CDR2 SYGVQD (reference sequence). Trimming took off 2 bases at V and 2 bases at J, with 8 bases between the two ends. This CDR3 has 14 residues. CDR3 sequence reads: CASSEDRFTDTQYF. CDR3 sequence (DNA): TGCGCCAGCAGTGAGGACAGATTCACAGATACGCAGTATTTT.

The CDR3 region is CASSIRGGSTDTQYF. Here the CDR3 DNA reads TGTGCCAGTAGTATAAGAGGGGGAAGCACAGATACGCAGTATTTT. The chain is built from TRBV19 and TRBJ2-3; a weak D match, TRBD1 (6 bases). The germline gives CDR1 LNHDA, CDR2 SQIVND (reference sequence). The ends were cut back, 2 bases at V and 0 bases at J, with 9 bases in the middle. This CDR3 has 15 amino acids.

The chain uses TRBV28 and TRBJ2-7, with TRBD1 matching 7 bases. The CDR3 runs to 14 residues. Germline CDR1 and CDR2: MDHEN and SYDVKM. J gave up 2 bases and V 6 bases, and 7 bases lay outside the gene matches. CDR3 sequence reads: CASRGQRLTYEQYF. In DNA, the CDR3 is TGTGCCAGCAGGGGACAGCGCTTAACCTACGAGCAGTACTTC.

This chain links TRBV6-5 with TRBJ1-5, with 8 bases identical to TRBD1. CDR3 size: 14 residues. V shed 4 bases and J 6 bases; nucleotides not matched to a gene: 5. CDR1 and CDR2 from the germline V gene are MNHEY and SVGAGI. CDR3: CASSSQGAAQPQHF. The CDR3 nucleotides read TGTGCCAGCAGTTCCCAGGGGGCGGCTCAGCCCCAGCATTTT.

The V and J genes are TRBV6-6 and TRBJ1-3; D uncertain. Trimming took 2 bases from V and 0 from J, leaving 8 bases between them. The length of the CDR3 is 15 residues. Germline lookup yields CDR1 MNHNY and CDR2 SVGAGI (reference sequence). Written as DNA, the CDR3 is TGTGCCAGCAGTTACGTAGGGAGCTCTGGAAACACCATATATTTT. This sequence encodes CASSYVGSSGNTIYF.

Written as DNA, the CDR3 is TGTGCCAGCAGCTTGAGAGCGGGGTACAATGAGCAGTTCTTC. Residues: CASSLRAGYNEQFF. This chain joins TRBV7-3 and TRBJ2-1; TRBD2 aligns across 7 bases. CDR1 is SGHTA, CDR2 FQGTGA, per germline. With 3 bases clipped from V and 4 bases from J, the junction kept 3 bases outside the gene matches. The CDR3 has 14 residues.

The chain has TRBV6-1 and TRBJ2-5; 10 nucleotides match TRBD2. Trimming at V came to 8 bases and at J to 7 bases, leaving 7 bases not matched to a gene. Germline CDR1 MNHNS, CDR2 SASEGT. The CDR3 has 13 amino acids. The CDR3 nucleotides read TGTGCCAGCCAGCCTAGCGGGGGACTGACCCAGTACTTC. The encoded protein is CASQPSGGLTQYF.

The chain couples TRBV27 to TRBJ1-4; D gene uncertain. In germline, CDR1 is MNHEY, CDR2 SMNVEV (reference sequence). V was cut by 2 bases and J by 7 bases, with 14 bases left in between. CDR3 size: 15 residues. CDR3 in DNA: TGTGCCAGCAGTTTAATGGGCACGGTGGTTGAAAAACTGTTTTTT. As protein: CASSLMGTVVEKLFF.

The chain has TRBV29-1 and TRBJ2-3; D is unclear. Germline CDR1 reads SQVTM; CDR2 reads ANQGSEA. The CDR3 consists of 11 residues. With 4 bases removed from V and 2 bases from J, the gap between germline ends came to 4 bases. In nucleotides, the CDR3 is TGCAGCGTTGCCTCCACAGATACGCAGTATTTT. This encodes CSVASTDTQYF.

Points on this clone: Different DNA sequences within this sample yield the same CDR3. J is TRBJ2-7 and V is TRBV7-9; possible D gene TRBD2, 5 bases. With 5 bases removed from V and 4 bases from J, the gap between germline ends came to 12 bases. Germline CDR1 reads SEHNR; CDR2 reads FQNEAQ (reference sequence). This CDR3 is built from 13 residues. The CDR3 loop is CASSRLAGYEQYF. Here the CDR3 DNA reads TGTGCCAGCAGCCGCCTGGCGGGTTACGAGCAGTACTTC.